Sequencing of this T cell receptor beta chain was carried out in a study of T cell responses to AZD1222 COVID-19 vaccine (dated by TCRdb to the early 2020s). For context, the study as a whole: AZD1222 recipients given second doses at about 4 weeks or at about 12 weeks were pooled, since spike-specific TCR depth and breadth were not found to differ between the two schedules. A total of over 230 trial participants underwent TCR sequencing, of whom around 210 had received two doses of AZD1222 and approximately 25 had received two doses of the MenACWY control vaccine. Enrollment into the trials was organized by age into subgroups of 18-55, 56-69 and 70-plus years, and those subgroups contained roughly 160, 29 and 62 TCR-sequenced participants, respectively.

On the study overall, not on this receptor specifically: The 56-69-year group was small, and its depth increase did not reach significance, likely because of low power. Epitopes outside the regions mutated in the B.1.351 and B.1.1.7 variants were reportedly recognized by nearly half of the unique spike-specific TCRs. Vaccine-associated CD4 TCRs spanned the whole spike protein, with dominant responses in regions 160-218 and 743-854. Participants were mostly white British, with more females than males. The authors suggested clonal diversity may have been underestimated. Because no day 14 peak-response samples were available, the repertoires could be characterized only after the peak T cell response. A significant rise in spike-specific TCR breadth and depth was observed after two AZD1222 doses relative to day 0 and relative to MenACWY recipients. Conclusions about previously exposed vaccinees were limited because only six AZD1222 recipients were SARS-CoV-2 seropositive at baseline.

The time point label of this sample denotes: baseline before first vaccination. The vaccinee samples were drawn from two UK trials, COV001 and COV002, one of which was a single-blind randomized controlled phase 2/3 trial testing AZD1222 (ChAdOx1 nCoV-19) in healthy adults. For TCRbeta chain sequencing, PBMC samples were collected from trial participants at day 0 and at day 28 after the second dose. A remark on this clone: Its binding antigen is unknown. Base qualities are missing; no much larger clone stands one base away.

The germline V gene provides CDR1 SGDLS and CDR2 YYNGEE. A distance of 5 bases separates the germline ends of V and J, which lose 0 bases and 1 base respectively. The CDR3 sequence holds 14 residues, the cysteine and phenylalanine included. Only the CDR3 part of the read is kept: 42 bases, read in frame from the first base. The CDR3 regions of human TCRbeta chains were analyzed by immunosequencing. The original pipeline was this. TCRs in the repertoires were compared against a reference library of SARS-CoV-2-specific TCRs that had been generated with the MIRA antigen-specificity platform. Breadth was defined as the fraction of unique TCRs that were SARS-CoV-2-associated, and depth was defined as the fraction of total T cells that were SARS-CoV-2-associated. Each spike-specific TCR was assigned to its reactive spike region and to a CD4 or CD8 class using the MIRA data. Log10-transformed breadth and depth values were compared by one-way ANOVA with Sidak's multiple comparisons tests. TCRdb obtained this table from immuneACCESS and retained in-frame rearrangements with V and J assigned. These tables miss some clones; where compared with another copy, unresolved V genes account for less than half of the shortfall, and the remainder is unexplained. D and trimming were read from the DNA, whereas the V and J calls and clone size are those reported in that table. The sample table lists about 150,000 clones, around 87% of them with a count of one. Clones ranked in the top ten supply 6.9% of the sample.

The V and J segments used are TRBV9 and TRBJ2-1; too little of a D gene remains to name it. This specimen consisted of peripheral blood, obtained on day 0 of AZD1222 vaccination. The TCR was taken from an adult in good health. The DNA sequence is TGTGCCAGCAGCGTAGGGCGTTCCTACAATGAGCAGTTCTTC. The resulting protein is CASSVGRSYNEQFF.